This T cell receptor (beta chain) was captured by sequencing in a study of blood T cell repertoires in COVID-19 (dated by TCRdb to the early 2020s). About the full investigation: Collaborator samples came from the United States, Italy and Spain and covered acute and convalescent phases of COVID-19. The repertoires were released in a freely available public database meant as a resource for research on the immune response to SARS-CoV-2. The samples were drawn from two sources: the first 160 participants of the ongoing ImmuneRACE study, and fewer than 1,500 subjects contributed by 6 global collaborators. The sample metadata nearly always contained a de-identified subject ID, COVID-19 status, age in years and sex. The prospective study material was composed of cDNA or gDNA derived from T cells, B-cell-depleted T cells, or PBMCs. The dataset comprised deeply sampled blood TCRbeta repertoires from subjects exposed to, actively infected with, or recovered from COVID-19. Where available, HLA class I and class II types were taken from metadata supplied by the sample provider and were not determined by assay-based typing. Overall study results and their limits: How much clinical and demographic metadata was included differed by source and by participant, and the metadata was provided uncurated.

In regard to this clone: Its antigen is still unknown. Base quality data are lacking; no much larger clone is found one base away.

At the junction V is shortened by 2 bases and J by 1 base; bases outside the gene matches: 5. Its CDR3 holds 16 amino acids, cysteine through phenylalanine. Only the CDR3 DNA stays, 48 bases, in frame from base 1. In the germline V gene, CDR1 corresponds to SGHAT and CDR2 to FQNNGV. The collaborating institutions used their own protocols to collect whole blood in K2EDTA tubes. Collaborator samples were shipped for TCRbeta analysis as frozen whole blood, isolated PBMCs, or DNA extracted from either sample type. TCRbeta CDR3 regions were amplified from genomic DNA by means of the immunoSEQ Assay, a bias-controlled multiplex PCR. Under the source paper's analysis protocol: The number of nucleated cells in each sample was estimated by amplification of reference gene primers within the assay. Sequence reads were collapsed and filtered to measure the absolute abundance of every unique TCRbeta CDR3 rearrangement. Productive Simpson clonality was computed per sample as the square root of Simpson's diversity index over productive rearrangements. The source is immuneACCESS, and TCRdb retained only in-frame sequences with V and J called. Part of the clones is not carried over; for the studies checked, unresolved V genes explain less than half of this, and the remainder is unexplained. For V, J and clone size, that table is used; D and trimming come from the DNA. In this sample the table shows around 110,000 clones, approximately 82% of which occur a single time. The ten largest make up approximately 7% of the sample.

Material: peripheral blood. The receptor comes from a man in his sixties or seventies with active or convalescent COVID-19. This sequence uses TRBV11-2 and TRBJ2-1, and TRBD2 matches 7 of the central bases. CDR3 sequence: CASSLSGGGSYNEQFF. The base sequence is TGTGCCAGCAGCTTATCTGGCGGGGGTTCCTACAATGAGCAGTTCTTC.